This T cell receptor (beta chain) was identified during a study of CD8 T cells in ankylosing spondylitis. Study-level points and caveats: Several highly homologous variants made up a TCR beta motif, and this motif appeared characteristic of ankylosing spondylitis blood. From matched ankylosing spondylitis synovial fluid, disease-linked clones were reportedly recovered at significantly enriched levels.

TCRdb redid the calling of the 5' RACE reads with MiXCR, one entry per CDR3 protein. The profile shows 800,000 to 900,000 distinct CDR3 sequences, 10% to 15% of them singletons. In its sample, this clonotype was seen a few times. Its specificity is not known. The CDR3 extends over 13 amino acids. Germline values: CDR1 SGDLS, CDR2 YYNGEE. The V end lost 6 bases, the J end lost 6 bases, and 14 bases lay between the germline ends. The V gene is TRBV9, the J gene TRBJ2-3; D assignment may be TRBD1 or TRBD2 (5 bases each). The specimen was blood, either unsorted or a sorted T cell fraction (not recorded which). The clonotype was recovered from a male donor with ankylosing spondylitis. The CDR3 DNA is TGTGCCAGCACACGGGGCCCCCAGGATACGCAGTATTTT. Translated: CASTRGPQDTQYF.